These 3 T cell receptor beta chains share one sample of origin, sequenced in a study of Ad26.COV2.S vaccination and SARS-CoV-2 variants. The assay was immunoSEQ multiplex PCR, and TCRdb's table has in-frame clones only and misses some. The sample yields about half a million clones, around 89% seen once. The treatment is: roughly 18 received Ad26.COV2.S at low or high dose, single or two shots; 5 received placebo; per-sample allocation not given. The samples date from day 63 after the first vaccine or placebo injection. The sample consisted of peripheral blood, taken in a trial of Ad26.COV2.S vaccine versus placebo. The receptors here all came from a person between 18 and 59 years old who received the Ad26.COV2.S COVID-19 vaccine or a placebo.

Here the CDR3 reads CASSQVELAGLDTQYF. The CDR3 coding sequence is TGTGCCAGCAGCCAAGTAGAACTAGCGGGATTGGATACGCAGTATTTT. V and J are TRBV4-2 and TRBJ2-3, with 10 positions matching TRBD2. V was pared by 1 base and J by 6 bases, with 7 bases of the junction left unmatched. The CDR3 contains 16 residues. Looked up from germline, CDR1 is LGHNA and CDR2 is YNFKEQ.

The chain recombines TRBV3-1 (or the pseudogene TRBV3-2) with TRBJ2-2; perhaps TRBD2 as D (6 bases). The CDR3 consists of 16 residues. The V gene lost 7 bases and the J gene lost 2 bases, with 17 bases spanning the gap. The V gene's germline CDR1 is LGHDT and CDR2 YNNKEL (reference sequence). The CDR3: CASTPQILANTGELFF. The CDR3 nucleotides read TGTGCCAGCACCCCACAGATACTAGCTAACACCGGGGAGCTGTTTTTT.

The chain has TRBV4-2 and TRBJ1-2, with D maybe TRBD1 (5 bases). The V gene lost 0 bases and the J gene lost 5 bases, with 7 bases spanning the gap. Looked up from germline, CDR1 is LGHNA and CDR2 is YNFKEQ. The CDR3 consists of 13 residues. CDR3 sequence (DNA): TGTGCCAGCAGCCAAGACAGACAGTATGGCTACACCTTC. This gives the protein CASSQDRQYGYTF.